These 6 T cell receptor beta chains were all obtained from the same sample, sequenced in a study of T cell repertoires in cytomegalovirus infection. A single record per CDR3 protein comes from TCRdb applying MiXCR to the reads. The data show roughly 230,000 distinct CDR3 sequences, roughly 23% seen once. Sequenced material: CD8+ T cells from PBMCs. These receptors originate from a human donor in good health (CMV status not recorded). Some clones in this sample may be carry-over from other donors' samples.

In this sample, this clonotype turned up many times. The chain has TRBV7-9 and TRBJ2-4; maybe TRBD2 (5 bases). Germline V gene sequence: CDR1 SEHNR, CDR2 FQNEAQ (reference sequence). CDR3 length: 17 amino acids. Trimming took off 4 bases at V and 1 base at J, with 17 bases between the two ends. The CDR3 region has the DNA TGTGCCAGCAGCTACACCAGACTCGGGAACGCCAAAAACATTCAGTACTTC. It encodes CASSYTRLGNAKNIQYF.

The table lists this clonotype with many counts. The CDR3: CASSSYRGQGAEAFF. CDR3 DNA: TGTGCCAGCAGCTCCTACAGGGGGCAAGGTGCTGAAGCTTTCTTT. J is TRBJ1-1 and V is TRBV7-9, with 9 bases aligning to TRBD1. Germline V gene lookup returns CDR1 SEHNR and CDR2 FQNEAQ (reference sequence). The CDR3 contains 15 residues. J lost 6 bases, V lost 4 bases, and 9 bases had no gene match.

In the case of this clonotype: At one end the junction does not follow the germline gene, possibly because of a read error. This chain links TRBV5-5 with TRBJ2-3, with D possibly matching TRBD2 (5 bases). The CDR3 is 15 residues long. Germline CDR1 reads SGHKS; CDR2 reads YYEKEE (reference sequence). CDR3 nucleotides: TGTGCCAGCAGCTTTAAGGGTTCTAGCACAGATACGCGGTATTTT. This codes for CASSFKGSSTDTRYF.

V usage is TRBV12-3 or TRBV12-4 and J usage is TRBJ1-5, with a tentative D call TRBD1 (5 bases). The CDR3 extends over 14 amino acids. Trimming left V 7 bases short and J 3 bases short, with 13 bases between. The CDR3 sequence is CASTFGGTNQPQHF. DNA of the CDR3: TGTGCCAGCACCTTCGGTGGGACCAATCAGCCCCAGCATTTT.

CDR3 bases: TGCAGTGCACGGGACAGCTATAGCAATCAGCCCCAGCATTTT. Amino acids: CSARDSYSNQPQHF. This chain links TRBV20-1 with TRBJ1-5; 7 positions match TRBD1. The J segment lost 0 bases and the V segment lost 6 bases, leaving 5 bases of the junction unmatched. Germline V CDR1 and CDR2: DFQATT, SNEGSKA (reference sequence). The CDR3 runs to 14 residues.

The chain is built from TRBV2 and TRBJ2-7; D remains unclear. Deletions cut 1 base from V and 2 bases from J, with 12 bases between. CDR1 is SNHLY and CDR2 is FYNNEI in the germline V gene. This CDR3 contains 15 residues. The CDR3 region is CASSEGRAGPYEQYF. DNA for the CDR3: TGTGCCAGCAGTGAAGGACGGGCCGGTCCCTACGAGCAGTACTTC.